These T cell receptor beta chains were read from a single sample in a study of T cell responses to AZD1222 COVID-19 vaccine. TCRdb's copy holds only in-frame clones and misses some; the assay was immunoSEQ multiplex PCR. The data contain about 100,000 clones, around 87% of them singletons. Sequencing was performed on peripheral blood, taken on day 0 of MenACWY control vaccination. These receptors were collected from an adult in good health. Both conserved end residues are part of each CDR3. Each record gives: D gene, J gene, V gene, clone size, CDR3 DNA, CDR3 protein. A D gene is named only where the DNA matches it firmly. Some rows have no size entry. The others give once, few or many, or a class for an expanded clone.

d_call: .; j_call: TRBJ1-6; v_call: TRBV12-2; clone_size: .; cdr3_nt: TGTGCAAGTCGCTGGGATAGGACAGGCCCTAATTCACCCCTCCACTTT; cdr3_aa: CASRWDRTGPNSPLHF
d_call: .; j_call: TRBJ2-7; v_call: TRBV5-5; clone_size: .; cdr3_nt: TGTGCCAGCAGCCCCCCCCCGGGCGAGCAGTACTTC; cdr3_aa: CASSPPPGEQYF
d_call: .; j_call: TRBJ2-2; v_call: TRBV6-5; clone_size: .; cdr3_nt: TGTGCCAGCAATCCAGACAGAAACACCGGGGAGCTGTTTTTT; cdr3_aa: CASNPDRNTGELFF
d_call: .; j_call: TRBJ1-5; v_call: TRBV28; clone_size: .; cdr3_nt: TGTGCCAGCAGTTCGGCGGCTTTTAGGGACCGGATCAATCAGCCCCAGCATTTT; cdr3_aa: CASSSAAFRDRINQPQHF
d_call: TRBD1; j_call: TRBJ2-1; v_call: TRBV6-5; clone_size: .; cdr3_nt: TGTGCCAGCAGACAGGGGCCTGAGCAGTTCTTC; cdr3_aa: CASRQGPEQFF
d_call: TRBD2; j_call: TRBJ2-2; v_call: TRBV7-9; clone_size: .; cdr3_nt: TGTGCCAGCAGCACGGGACTAGCGGGAGTGGACACCGGGGAGCTGTTTTTT; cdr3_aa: CASSTGLAGVDTGELFF
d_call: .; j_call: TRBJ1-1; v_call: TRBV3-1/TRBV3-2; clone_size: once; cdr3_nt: TGTGCCAGCAGCCAACTAAACACTGAAGCTTTCTTT; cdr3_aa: CASSQLNTEAFF
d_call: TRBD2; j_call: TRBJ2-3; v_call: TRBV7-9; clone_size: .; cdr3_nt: TGTGCCAGCAGCCCCGGGACTAGCGGCACAGATACGCAGTATTTT; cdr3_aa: CASSPGTSGTDTQYF
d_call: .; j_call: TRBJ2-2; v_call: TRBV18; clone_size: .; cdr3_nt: TGTGCCAGCTCACCCACAACGGCCGGGGAGCTGTTTTTT; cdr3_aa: CASSPTTAGELFF
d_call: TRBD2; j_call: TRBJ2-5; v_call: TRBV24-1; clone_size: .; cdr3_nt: TGTGCCACCAGTGAAGGGACTAGCGGGACCCAAGAGACCCAGTACTTC; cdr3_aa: CATSEGTSGTQETQYF
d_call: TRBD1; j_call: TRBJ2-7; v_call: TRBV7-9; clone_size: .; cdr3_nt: TGTGCCAGCAGCTTAGGGCCCGGGACAGCGAACTACGAGCAGTACTTC; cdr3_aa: CASSLGPGTANYEQYF